Given below is one TCR beta chain in context. This entry comes from a study of blood T cell repertoires in COVID-19. Study-level information: Whether acute or convalescent, the COVID-19 samples came from the United States, Italy and Spain. Sources were T cells, B-cell-depleted T cells, or PBMCs; the material itself was cDNA or gDNA.

Original analysis: The assay estimated nucleated cells by amplifying reference gene primers. The repertoire was sequenced with immunoSEQ multiplex PCR; TCRdb's copy has only in-frame clones and lacks some. That table supplies the V and J calls and clone size; D and trimming were determined from the DNA. The sample lists about 190,000 clones; approximately 90% were seen once. The CDR3 has 15 residues. Between the trimmed V and J ends, which lost 8 bases and 8 bases, there was a span of 24 bases. Germline values: CDR1 MGHDK, CDR2 SYGVNS. The TCR was taken from a middle-aged man with active or convalescent COVID-19. The chain links TRBV25-1 to TRBJ1-2; D is perhaps TRBD1 (6 bases). Sequenced material: peripheral blood. CDR3 sequence reads: CASLGPQQGRAGYTF. As DNA, the CDR3 is TGTGCCAGCCTAGGCCCCCAACAGGGTAGGGCCGGCTACACCTTC.